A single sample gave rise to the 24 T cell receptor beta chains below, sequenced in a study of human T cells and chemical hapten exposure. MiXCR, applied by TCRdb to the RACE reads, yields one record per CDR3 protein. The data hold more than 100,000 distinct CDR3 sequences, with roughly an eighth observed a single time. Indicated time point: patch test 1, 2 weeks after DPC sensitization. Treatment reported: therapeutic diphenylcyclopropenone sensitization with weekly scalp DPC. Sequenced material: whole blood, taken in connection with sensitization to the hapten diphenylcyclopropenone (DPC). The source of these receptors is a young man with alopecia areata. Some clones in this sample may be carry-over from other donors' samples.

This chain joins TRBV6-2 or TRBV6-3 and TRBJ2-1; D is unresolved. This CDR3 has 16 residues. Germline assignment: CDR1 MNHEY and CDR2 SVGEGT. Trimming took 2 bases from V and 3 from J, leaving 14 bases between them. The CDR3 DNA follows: TGTGCCAGCAGTTACCGTCCGACCACGGGCTACAATGAGCAGTTCTTC. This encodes CASSYRPTTGYNEQFF.

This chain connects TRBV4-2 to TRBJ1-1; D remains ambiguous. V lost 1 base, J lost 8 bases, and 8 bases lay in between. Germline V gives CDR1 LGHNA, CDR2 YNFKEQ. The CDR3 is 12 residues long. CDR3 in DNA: TGTGCCAGCAGCCAAGTATCGGGAGAAGCTTTCTTT. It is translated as CASSQVSGEAFF.

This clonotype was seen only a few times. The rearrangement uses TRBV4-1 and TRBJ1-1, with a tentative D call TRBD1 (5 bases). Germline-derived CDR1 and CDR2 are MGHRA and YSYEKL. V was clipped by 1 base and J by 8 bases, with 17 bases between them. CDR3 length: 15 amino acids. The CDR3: CASSQVVRGSGEAFF. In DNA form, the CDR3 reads TGCGCCAGCAGCCAAGTGGTAAGGGGCTCAGGGGAAGCTTTCTTT.

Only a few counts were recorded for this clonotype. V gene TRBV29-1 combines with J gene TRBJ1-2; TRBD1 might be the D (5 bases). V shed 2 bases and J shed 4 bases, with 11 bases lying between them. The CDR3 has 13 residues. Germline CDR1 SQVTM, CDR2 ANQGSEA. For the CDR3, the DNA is TGCAGCGTTGAATTCCAGGGACCCTATGGCTACACCTTC. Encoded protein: CSVEFQGPYGYTF.

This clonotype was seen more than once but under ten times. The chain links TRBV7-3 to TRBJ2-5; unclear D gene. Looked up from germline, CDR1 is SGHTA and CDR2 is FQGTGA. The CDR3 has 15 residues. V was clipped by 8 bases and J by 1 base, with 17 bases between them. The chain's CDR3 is CASSFLGARQETQYF. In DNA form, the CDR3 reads TGTGCCAGCTCGTTTCTCGGAGCTCGCCAAGAGACCCAGTACTTC.

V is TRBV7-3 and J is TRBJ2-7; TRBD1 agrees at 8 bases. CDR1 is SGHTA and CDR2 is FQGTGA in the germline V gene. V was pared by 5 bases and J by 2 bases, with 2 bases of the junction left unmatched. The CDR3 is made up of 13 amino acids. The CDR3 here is CASSQDRAYEQYF. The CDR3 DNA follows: TGTGCCAGCAGCCAGGACAGGGCCTACGAGCAGTACTTC. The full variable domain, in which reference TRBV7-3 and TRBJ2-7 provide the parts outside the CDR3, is GAGVSQTPSNKVTEKGKYVELRCDPISGHTALYWYRQSLGQGPEFLIYFQGTGAADDSGLPNDRFFAVRPEGSVSTLKIQRTERGDSAVYLCASSQDRAYEQYFGPGTRLTVT.

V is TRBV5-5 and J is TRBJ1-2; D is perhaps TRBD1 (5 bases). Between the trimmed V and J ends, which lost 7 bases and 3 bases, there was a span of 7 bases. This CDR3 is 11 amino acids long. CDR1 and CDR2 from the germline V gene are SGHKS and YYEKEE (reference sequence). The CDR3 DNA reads TGTGCCAGCGGGACGGACTATGGCTACACCTTC. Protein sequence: CASGTDYGYTF. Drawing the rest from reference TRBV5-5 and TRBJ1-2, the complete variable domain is DAGVTQSPTHLIKTRGQQVTLRCSPISGHKSVSWYQQVLGQGPQFIFQYYEKEERGRGNFPDRFSARQFPNYSSELNVNALLLGDSALYLCASGTDYGYTFGSGTRLTVV.

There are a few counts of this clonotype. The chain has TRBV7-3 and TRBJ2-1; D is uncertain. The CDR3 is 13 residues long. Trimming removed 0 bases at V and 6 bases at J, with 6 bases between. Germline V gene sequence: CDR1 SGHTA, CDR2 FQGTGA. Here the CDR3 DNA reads TGTGCCAGCAGCTTAACAAACGGCAATGAGCAGTTCTTC. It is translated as CASSLTNGNEQFF.

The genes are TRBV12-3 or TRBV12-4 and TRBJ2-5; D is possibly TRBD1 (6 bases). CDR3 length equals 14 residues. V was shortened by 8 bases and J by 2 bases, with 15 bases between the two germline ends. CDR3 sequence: CASGLRGKQETQYF. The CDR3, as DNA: TGTGCCAGCGGACTTAGGGGGAAACAAGAGACCCAGTACTTC.

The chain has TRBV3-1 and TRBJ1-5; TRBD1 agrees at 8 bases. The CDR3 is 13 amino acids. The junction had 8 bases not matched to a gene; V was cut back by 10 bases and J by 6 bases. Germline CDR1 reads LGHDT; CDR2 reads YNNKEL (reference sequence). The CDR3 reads CANDGQGFQPQHF. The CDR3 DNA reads TGTGCCAACGATGGACAGGGTTTTCAGCCCCAGCATTTT. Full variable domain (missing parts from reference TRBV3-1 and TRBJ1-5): DTAVSQTPKYLVTQMGNDKSIKCEQNLGHDTMYWYKQDSKKFLKIMFSYNNKELIINETVPNRFSPKSPDKAHLNLHINSLELGDSAVYFCANDGQGFQPQHFGDGTRLSIL.

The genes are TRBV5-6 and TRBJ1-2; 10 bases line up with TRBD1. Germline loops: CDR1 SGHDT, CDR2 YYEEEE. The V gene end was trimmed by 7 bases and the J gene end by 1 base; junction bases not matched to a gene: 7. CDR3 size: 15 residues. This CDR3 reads CASRRQGAYNYGYTF. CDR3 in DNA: TGTGCCAGCCGCCGACAGGGGGCATATAACTATGGCTACACCTTC. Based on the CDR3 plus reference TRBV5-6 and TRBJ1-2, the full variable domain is DAGVTQSPTHLIKTRGQQVTLRCSPKSGHDTVSWYQQALGQGPQFIFQYYEEEERQRGNFPDRFSGHQFPNYSSELNVNALLLGDSALYLCASRRQGAYNYGYTFGSGTRLTVV.

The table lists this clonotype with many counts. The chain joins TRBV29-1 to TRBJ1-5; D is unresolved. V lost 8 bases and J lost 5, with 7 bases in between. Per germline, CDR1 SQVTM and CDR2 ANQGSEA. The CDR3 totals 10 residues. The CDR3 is CSSPYQPQHF. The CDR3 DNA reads TGCAGCTCGCCTTATCAGCCCCAGCATTTT.

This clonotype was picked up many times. CDR3 loop: CASSVGHKDRGTEAFF. The CDR3 nucleotides read TGTGCCAGCAGCGTAGGACACAAGGACAGGGGTACTGAAGCTTTCTTT. The chain uses TRBV9 and TRBJ1-1; 9 bases are a match to TRBD1. V was pared by 0 bases and J by 5 bases, with 8 bases of the junction left unmatched. Germline values: CDR1 SGDLS, CDR2 YYNGEE. The CDR3 has 16 residues.

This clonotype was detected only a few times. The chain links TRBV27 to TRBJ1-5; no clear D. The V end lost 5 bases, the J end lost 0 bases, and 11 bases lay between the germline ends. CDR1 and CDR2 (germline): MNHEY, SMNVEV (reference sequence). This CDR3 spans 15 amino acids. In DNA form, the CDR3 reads TGTGCCAGCAGTGTCAACAGAAATAGCAATCAGCCCCAGCATTTT. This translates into CASSVNRNSNQPQHF.

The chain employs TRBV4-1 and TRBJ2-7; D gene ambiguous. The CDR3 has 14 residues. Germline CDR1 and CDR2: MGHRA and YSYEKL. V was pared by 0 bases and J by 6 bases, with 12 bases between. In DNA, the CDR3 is TGCGCCAGCAGCCAAGATCCCGTCGGAGCCGAGCAGTACTTC. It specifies CASSQDPVGAEQYF.

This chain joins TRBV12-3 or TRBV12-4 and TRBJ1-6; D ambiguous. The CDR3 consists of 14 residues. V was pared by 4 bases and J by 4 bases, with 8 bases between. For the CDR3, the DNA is TGTGCCAGCAGTTCTTGGAGTTATAATTCACCCCTCCACTTT. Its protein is CASSSWSYNSPLHF.

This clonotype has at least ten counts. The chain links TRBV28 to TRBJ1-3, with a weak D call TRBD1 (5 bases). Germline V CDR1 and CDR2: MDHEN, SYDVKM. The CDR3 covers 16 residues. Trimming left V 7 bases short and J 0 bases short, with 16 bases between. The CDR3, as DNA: TGTGCCAGCATCACAGGAGCTAAGAGCTCTGGAAACACCATATATTTT. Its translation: CASITGAKSSGNTIYF.

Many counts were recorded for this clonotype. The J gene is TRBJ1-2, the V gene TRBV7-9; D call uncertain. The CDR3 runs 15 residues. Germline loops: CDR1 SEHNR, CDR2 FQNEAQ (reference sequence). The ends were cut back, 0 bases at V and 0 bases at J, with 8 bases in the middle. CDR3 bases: TGTGCCAGCAGCTTAGCGGTCGGGGCTAACTATGGCTACACCTTC. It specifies CASSLAVGANYGYTF.

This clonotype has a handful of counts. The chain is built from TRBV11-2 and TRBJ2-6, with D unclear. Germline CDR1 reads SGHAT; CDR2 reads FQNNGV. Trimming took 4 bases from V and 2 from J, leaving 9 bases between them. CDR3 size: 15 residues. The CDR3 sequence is CASSSRHAGANVLTF. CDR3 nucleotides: TGTGCCAGCAGCTCGAGACACGCTGGGGCCAACGTCCTGACTTTC.

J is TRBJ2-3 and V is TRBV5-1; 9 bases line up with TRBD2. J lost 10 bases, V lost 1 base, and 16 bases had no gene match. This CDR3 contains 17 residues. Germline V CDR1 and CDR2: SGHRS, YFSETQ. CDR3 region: CASSLTFLAGGPVSQYF. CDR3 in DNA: TGCGCCAGCAGCTTGACGTTCCTGGCGGGGGGGCCGGTATCGCAGTATTTT.

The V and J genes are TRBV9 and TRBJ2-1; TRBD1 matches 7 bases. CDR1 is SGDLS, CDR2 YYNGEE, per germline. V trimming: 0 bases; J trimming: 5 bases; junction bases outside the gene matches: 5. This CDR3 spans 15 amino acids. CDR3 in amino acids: CASSVAGTVNNEQFF. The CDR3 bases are TGTGCCAGCAGCGTAGCGGGGACAGTTAACAATGAGCAGTTCTTC.

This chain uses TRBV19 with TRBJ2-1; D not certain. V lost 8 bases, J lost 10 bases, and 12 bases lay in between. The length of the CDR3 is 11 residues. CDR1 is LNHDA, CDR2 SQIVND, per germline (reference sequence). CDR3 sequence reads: CASGFSWEQFF. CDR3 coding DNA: TGTGCCAGTGGGTTTTCTTGGGAGCAGTTCTTC.

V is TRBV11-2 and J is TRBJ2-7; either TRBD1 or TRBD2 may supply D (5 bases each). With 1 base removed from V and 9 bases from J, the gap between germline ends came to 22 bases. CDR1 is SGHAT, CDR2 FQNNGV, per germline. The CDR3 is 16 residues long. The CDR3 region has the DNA TGTGCCAGCAGCTTAGCCAGTTCCTCGGGGCATGAAGGGCAGTACTTC. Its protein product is CASSLASSSGHEGQYF.

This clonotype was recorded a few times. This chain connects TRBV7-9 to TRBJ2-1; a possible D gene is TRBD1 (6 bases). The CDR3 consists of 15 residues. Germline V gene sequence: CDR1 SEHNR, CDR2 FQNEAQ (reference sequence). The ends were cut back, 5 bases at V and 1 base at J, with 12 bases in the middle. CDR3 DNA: TGTGCCAGCAGCCACAGGGTTAGGTCCTACAATGAGCAGTTCTTC. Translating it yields CASSHRVRSYNEQFF.